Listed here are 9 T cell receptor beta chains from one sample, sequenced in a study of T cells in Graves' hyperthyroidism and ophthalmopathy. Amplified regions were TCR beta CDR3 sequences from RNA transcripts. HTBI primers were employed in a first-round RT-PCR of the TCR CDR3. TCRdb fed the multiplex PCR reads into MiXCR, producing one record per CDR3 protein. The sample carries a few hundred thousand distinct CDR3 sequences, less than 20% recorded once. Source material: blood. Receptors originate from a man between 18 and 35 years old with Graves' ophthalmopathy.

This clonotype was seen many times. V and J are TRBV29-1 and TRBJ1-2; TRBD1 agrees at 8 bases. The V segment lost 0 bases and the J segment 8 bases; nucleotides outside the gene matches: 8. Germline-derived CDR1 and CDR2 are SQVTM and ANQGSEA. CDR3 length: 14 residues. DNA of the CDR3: TGCAGCGTTGAAGATCGGGGGACAGGCGACGGCTACACCTTC. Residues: CSVEDRGTGDGYTF. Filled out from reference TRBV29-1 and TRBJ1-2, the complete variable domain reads SAVISQKPSRDICQRGTSLTIQCQVDSQVTMMFWYRQQPGQSLTLIATANQGSEATYESGFVIDKFPISRPNLTFSTLTVSNMSPEDSSIYLCSVEDRGTGDGYTFGSGTRLTVV.

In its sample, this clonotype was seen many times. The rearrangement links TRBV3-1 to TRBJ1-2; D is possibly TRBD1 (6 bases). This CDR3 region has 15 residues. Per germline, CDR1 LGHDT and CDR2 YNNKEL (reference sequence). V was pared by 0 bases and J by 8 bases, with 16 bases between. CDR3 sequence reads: CASSQDGGGTRGYTF. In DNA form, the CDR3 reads TGTGCCAGCAGCCAAGATGGTGGGGGCACAAGGGGCTACACCTTC.

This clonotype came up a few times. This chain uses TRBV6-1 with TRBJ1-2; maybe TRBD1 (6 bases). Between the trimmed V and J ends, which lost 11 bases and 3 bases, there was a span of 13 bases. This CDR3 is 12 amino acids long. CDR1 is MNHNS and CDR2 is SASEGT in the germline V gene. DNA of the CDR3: TGTGCCTCCCAGGGGATCCACTATGGCTACACCTTC. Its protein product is CASQGIHYGYTF.

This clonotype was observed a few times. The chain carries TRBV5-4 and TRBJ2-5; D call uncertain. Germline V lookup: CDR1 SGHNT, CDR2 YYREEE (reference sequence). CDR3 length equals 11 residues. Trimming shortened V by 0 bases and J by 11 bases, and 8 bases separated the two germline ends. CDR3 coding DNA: TGTGCCAGCAGCTTGGACAGCCGTCAGTACTTC. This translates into CASSLDSRQYF.

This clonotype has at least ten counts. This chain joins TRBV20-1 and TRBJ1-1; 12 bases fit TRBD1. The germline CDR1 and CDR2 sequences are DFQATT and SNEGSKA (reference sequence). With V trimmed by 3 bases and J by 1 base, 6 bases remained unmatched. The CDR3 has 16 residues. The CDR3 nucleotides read TGCAGTGCTAGTAAAGGGACAGGGGGCAGGAACACTGAAGCTTTCTTT. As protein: CSASKGTGGRNTEAFF.

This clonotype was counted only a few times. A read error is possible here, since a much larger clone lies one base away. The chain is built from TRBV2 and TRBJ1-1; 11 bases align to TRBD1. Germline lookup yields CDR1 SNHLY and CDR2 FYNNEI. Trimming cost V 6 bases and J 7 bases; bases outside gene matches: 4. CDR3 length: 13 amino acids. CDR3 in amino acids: CASRPDRGLEAFF. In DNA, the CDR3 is TGTGCCAGCAGACCGGACAGGGGGCTTGAAGCTTTCTTT.

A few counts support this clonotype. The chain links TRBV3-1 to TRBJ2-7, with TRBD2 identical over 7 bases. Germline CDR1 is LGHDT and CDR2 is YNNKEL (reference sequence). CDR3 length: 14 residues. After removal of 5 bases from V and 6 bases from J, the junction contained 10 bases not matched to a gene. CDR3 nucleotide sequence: TGTGCCAGCAGCAAGCGGGGATTCTGGGGCGAGCAGTACTTC. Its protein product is CASSKRGFWGEQYF.

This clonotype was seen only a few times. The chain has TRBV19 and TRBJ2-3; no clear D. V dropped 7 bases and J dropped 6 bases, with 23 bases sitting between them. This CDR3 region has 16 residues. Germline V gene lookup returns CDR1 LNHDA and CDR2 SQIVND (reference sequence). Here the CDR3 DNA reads TGTGCCAGTAAATCCCGTCGGTTGGCGCACACCGATACGCAGTATTTT. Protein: CASKSRRLAHTDTQYF.

CDR3 region: CASSSDRPNYGYTF. The DNA for the CDR3 is TGTGCCAGCAGCTCGGACAGGCCCAACTATGGCTACACCTTC. The chain joins TRBV6-1 to TRBJ1-2; TRBD1 aligns across 7 bases. The CDR3 has 14 amino acids. Losses at the gene ends were 6 bases for V and 2 bases for J; bases not matched to a gene: 6. From germline, CDR1 is MNHNS and CDR2 SASEGT.